These 16 T cell receptor beta chains share one sample of origin, sequenced in a study of cytomegalovirus exposure and HLA in healthy donors. The primer mix had 60 Vbeta and 13 Jbeta primers. Repertoires were generated with immunoSEQ multiplex PCR, while TCRdb's copy carries only in-frame clones and drops some. Among some 200,000 clones listed, around 70% were seen once. Sequencing was done on a sample of PBMCs. The source is a man in his forties in good health and CMV-seropositive.

The chain carries TRBV6-1 and TRBJ2-1; TRBD1 agrees at 7 bases. The CDR3 spans 16 residues. J gave up 4 bases and V 3 bases, and 9 bases lay outside the gene matches. Germline V lookup: CDR1 MNHNS, CDR2 SASEGT. The CDR3 coding sequence is TGTGCCAGCAGTGACGTGGGACAGACTATTTACAATGAGCAGTTCTTC. Its protein product is CASSDVGQTIYNEQFF.

The CDR3 coding sequence is TGCGCCAGCAGCTTGGTGGGACTAGCGGGGGGGCGCGACGAGCAGTACTTC. Translated: CASSLVGLAGGRDEQYF. The chain links TRBV5-1 to TRBJ2-7, with 16 bases fitting TRBD2. V lost 0 bases, J lost 5 bases, and 5 bases stayed unmatched. In germline, CDR1 is SGHRS, CDR2 YFSETQ. This CDR3 is 17 amino acids long.

The chain joins TRBV11-2 to TRBJ2-4, with 9 bases identical to TRBD1. Germline V gene data show CDR1 as SGHAT and CDR2 as FQNNGV. This CDR3 is 15 amino acids long. The junction had 8 bases not matched to a gene; V was cut back by 5 bases and J by 6 bases. The CDR3 region has the DNA TGTGCCAGCAGCCCACACCGGGACAGGGTAAACATTCAGTACTTC. Translating it yields CASSPHRDRVNIQYF.

The chain carries TRBV10-3 and TRBJ1-1; 7 bases fit TRBD1. Germline V gene lookup returns CDR1 ENHRY and CDR2 SYGVKD. The CDR3 length is 16 residues. Losses at the gene ends were 10 bases for V and 1 base for J; bases not matched to a gene: 15. CDR3 protein: CATKSRTGDSNTEAFF. In nucleotides, the CDR3 is TGTGCCACCAAGTCCCGGACAGGCGATTCGAACACTGAAGCTTTCTTT.

The chain is built from TRBV7-3 and TRBJ2-2; D uncertain. The CDR3 contains 13 residues. V shed 8 bases and J shed 4 bases, with 11 bases lying between them. Per the germline V gene, CDR1 is SGHTA and CDR2 is FQGTGA. CDR3 DNA sequence: TGTGCCAGCGGGCAGGCTGGCACCGGGGAGCTGTTTTTT. Its protein is CASGQAGTGELFF.

The V call is TRBV25-1, the J call TRBJ2-7; 8 bases are shared with TRBD1. Losses at the gene ends were 3 bases for V and 3 bases for J; bases not matched to a gene: 7. This CDR3 spans 15 amino acids. Germline V gene lookup returns CDR1 MGHDK and CDR2 SYGVNS. CDR3 region: CASSEASGGFYEQYF. The CDR3 coding sequence is TGTGCCAGCAGTGAGGCTTCAGGGGGCTTCTACGAGCAGTACTTC.

This clone is a singleton in its sample. The same CDR3 is also encoded by other DNA sequences in this sample. This sequence joins TRBV4-1 and TRBJ2-7; 7 bases agree with TRBD1. The CDR3 loop spans 16 amino acids. Trimming cost V 3 bases and J 5 bases; bases outside gene matches: 13. Germline assignment: CDR1 MGHRA and CDR2 YSYEKL. The CDR3 nucleotides read TGCGCCAGCAGCCAGGATCGGGCAGGGGGAAGGAACGAGCAGTACTTC. Amino acids: CASSQDRAGGRNEQYF.

The chain combines TRBV5-6 with TRBJ1-1; unclear D gene. This CDR3 is built from 13 residues. The V and J ends lost 10 bases and 0 bases respectively, with 13 bases between them. Germline V gives CDR1 SGHDT, CDR2 YYEEEE. In DNA form, the CDR3 reads TGTGCCGCCGGGGAACTCATGAACACTGAAGCTTTCTTT. Residues: CAAGELMNTEAFF.

This chain links TRBV9 with TRBJ2-1; 10 bases are a match to TRBD2. Germline lookup yields CDR1 SGDLS and CDR2 YYNGEE. The ends lost 0 bases at V and 5 bases at J; junction bases unmatched: 11. The CDR3 is made up of 18 amino acids. The CDR3 DNA sequence: TGTGCCAGCAGCGTAGGAGGTCGCGGGACTAGCGACAACAATGAGCAGTTCTTC. It is translated as CASSVGGRGTSDNNEQFF.

The chain combines TRBV5-1 with TRBJ1-1; D not resolved. This CDR3 has 14 residues. The germline V gene encodes CDR1 SGHRS and CDR2 YFSETQ. V was shortened by 0 bases and J by 7 bases, with 13 bases between the two germline ends. The CDR3 is CASSLAGGPHEAFF. In nucleotides, the CDR3 is TGCGCCAGCAGCTTGGCCGGAGGACCGCATGAAGCTTTCTTT.

The chain recombines TRBV6-5 with TRBJ1-5, with D possibly being TRBD1 (5 bases). Trimming removed 6 bases from V and 4 bases from J, with 13 bases in between. There are 14 residues in the CDR3. Germline V gene lookup returns CDR1 MNHEY and CDR2 SVGAGI. The CDR3 here is CASRQIGQNQPQHF. CDR3 bases: TGTGCCAGCAGGCAAATAGGACAAAATCAGCCCCAGCATTTT.

This clone was picked up a small number of times. The chain combines TRBV5-1 with TRBJ1-4, with D possibly TRBD1 on 5 matching bases. Germline loops: CDR1 SGHRS, CDR2 YFSETQ. The ends were cut back, 0 bases at V and 8 bases at J, with 11 bases in the middle. The CDR3 extends over 14 amino acids. CDR3 DNA: TGCGCCAGCAGCTTGGCCTGGCAGGGAGAAAAACTGTTTTTT. This codes for CASSLAWQGEKLFF.

This clone showed up just a few times. The chain is built from TRBV10-1 and TRBJ1-5; no definite D call. The CDR3 consists of 13 residues. The germline gives CDR1 WNHNN, CDR2 SYGVQD (reference sequence). Trimming stripped 2 bases from V and 4 bases from J, with 6 bases between. Here the CDR3 reads CASSEGFNQPQHF. As DNA, the CDR3 is TGCGCCAGCAGTGAGGGCTTTAATCAGCCCCAGCATTTT.

This sequence joins TRBV19 and TRBJ2-2; D remains ambiguous. Trimming stripped 3 bases from V and 4 bases from J, with 6 bases between. Per the germline V gene, CDR1 is LNHDA and CDR2 is SQIVND (reference sequence). The CDR3 length is 13 residues. The CDR3 reads CASSIVGTGELFF. The CDR3 DNA reads TGTGCCAGTAGTATCGTCGGCACCGGGGAGCTGTTTTTT.

J is TRBJ2-5 and V is TRBV5-5; the match to TRBD2 covers 10 bases. Germline CDR1 and CDR2: SGHKS and YYEKEE (reference sequence). This CDR3 is built from 15 residues. V lost 8 bases to trimming and J lost 1 base; unmatched junction nucleotides: 8. CDR3: CASTRAGGFQETQYF. The CDR3, as DNA: TGTGCCAGTACTCGAGCGGGGGGGTTCCAAGAGACCCAGTACTTC.

The V call is TRBV9, the J call TRBJ2-2; 7 bases are a match to TRBD1. This CDR3 comprises 16 residues. Germline CDR1 and CDR2: SGDLS and YYNGEE. The V gene end was trimmed by 7 bases and the J gene end by 1 base; junction bases not matched to a gene: 10. DNA for the CDR3: TGTGCCAGCTCCTGGGGGACAGAAGTGAACACCGGGGAGCTGTTTTTT. Protein product: CASSWGTEVNTGELFF. Full variable domain (missing parts from reference TRBV9 and TRBJ2-2): DSGVTQTPKHLITATGQRVTLRCSPRSGDLSVYWYQQSLDQGLQFLIQYYNGEERAKGNILERFSAQQFPDLHSELNLSSLELGDSALYFCASSWGTEVNTGELFFGEGSRLTVL.